The 20 T cell receptor beta chains below were found in one sample sequenced in a study of T-cell reconstitution after alpha-beta-depleted transplantation in children. A TCRbeta library incorporating unique molecular identifiers was prepared. MiXCR, applied by TCRdb to the PCR reads, yields one record per CDR3 protein. The sample has 200,000 to 300,000 distinct CDR3 sequences, about 24% seen once. The specimen was PBMCs, mostly from graft donor cells, collected 360 days after TCRalphabeta/CD19-depleted stem cell transplant. The receptors come from a female patient younger than 10 who had a stem cell transplant for congenital amegakaryocytic thrombocytopenia, so the T cells may come from the graft donor.

This clonotype was counted a few times. CDR3: CASSFSWIYPYEQYF. CDR3 coding DNA: TGTGCCAGCAGTTTTTCATGGATATATCCCTACGAGCAGTACTTC. The chain carries TRBV12-3 or TRBV12-4 and TRBJ2-7; no reliable D call. This CDR3 has 15 residues. V lost 3 bases to trimming and J lost 2 bases, with 14 bases between them.

This clonotype was recorded a few times. The V gene is TRBV2, the J gene TRBJ2-1; D perhaps matches TRBD1 (6 bases). Germline values: CDR1 SNHLY, CDR2 FYNNEI. The CDR3 is made up of 13 amino acids. Between the trimmed V and J ends, which lost 7 bases and 8 bases, there was a span of 15 bases. The CDR3 is CASKGSGVDEQFF. Written as DNA, the CDR3 is TGTGCCAGCAAGGGTTCAGGGGTGGATGAGCAGTTCTTC.

In its sample, this clonotype was seen many times. The DNA for the CDR3 is TGTGCCAGCAGCTTTGGACTAGCGGGACCCACAGATACGCAGTATTTT. Its protein product is CASSFGLAGPTDTQYF. The chain has TRBV7-6 and TRBJ2-3, with 12 bases fitting TRBD2. After removal of 3 bases from V and 2 bases from J, the junction contained 3 bases not matched to a gene. The CDR3 covers 16 residues. CDR1 is SGHVS, CDR2 FNYEAQ, per germline.

V and J are TRBV5-1 and TRBJ2-7; D not resolved. CDR1 and CDR2 from the germline V gene are SGHRS and YFSETQ. This CDR3 comprises 14 residues. V dropped 4 bases and J dropped 7 bases, with 18 bases sitting between them. The CDR3 DNA is TGCGCCAGCAGCCAGATGGGCAATTCGCGGGAGCAGTACTTC. Amino acid sequence: CASSQMGNSREQYF. Together with reference TRBV5-1 and TRBJ2-7, the CDR3 gives the full variable domain: KAGVTQTPRYLIKTRGQQVTLSCSPISGHRSVSWYQQTPGQGLQFLFEYFSETQRNKGNFPGRFSGRQFSNSRSEMNVSTLELGDSALYLCASSQMGNSREQYFGPGTRLTVT.

The chain is built from TRBV10-3 and TRBJ2-3; D ambiguous. The V and J ends lost 4 bases and 6 bases respectively, with 5 bases between them. CDR3 length: 11 residues. In germline, CDR1 is ENHRY, CDR2 SYGVKD. CDR3 amino acids: CAISVGDTQYF. CDR3 DNA sequence: TGTGCCATCAGTGTCGGGGATACGCAGTATTTT.

CDR3 protein: CASSVRSGSDEQFF. In DNA form, the CDR3 reads TGTGCCAGCAGTGTCCGGAGCGGGAGCGATGAGCAGTTCTTC. The rearrangement uses TRBV6-4 and TRBJ2-1, with TRBD2 identical over 8 bases. Looked up from germline, CDR1 is MRHNA and CDR2 is SNTAGT. V shed 4 bases, J shed 8 bases, and the junction held 7 bases outside the gene matches. The length of the CDR3 is 14 residues.

This clonotype was picked up many times. The rearrangement links TRBV5-1 to TRBJ2-5, with D unclear. In germline, CDR1 is SGHRS, CDR2 YFSETQ. The V gene lost 0 bases and the J gene lost 1 base, with 1 base spanning the gap. The CDR3 length is 12 residues. Here the CDR3 DNA reads TGCGCCAGCAGCTTGGTCCAAGAGACCCAGTACTTC. Protein product: CASSLVQETQYF.

The chain combines TRBV15 with TRBJ2-3; D not certain. V gave up 4 bases and J gave up 4 bases, with 12 bases separating them. The CDR3 is made up of 14 amino acids. The germline CDR1 and CDR2 sequences are LNHNV and YYDKDF (reference sequence). The CDR3 sequence: CATSTRTGADTQYF. In DNA, the CDR3 is TGTGCCACCAGCACCCGTACTGGGGCAGATACGCAGTATTTT.

This sequence joins TRBV12-5 and TRBJ1-5, with D maybe TRBD1 (5 bases). This CDR3 is built from 16 residues. CDR1 and CDR2 (germline): LGHNT, FRNRAP. V was clipped by 2 bases and J by 1 base, with 12 bases between them. The CDR3 loop is CASGLSTGGSNQPQHF. The CDR3 DNA reads TGTGCTAGTGGTTTGAGCACGGGGGGGAGCAATCAGCCCCAGCATTTT.

The genes are TRBV12-3 or TRBV12-4 and TRBJ2-6, with D perhaps matching TRBD1 (5 bases). The CDR3 spans 17 residues. With 1 base removed from V and 1 base from J, the gap between germline ends came to 11 bases. The CDR3, as DNA: TGTGCCAGCAGTTTAGAGGCAGGGCGGTCTGGGGCCAACGTCCTGACTTTC. Its protein product is CASSLEAGRSGANVLTF.

This clonotype was counted a few times. The chain carries TRBV20-1 and TRBJ2-7; D unclear. The germline V gene encodes CDR1 DFQATT and CDR2 SNEGSKA (reference sequence). The CDR3 sequence is 11 residues long. Deletions cut 6 bases from V and 2 bases from J, with 8 bases between. CDR3 residues: CSASAAYEQYF. The CDR3 DNA reads as TGCAGTGCATCCGCAGCCTACGAGCAGTACTTC.

This clonotype was seen a handful of times. This CDR3 is CASSEQGTDTQYF. In nucleotides, the CDR3 is TGTGCCAGCAGTGAACAGGGCACAGATACGCAGTATTTT. The genes are TRBV25-1 and TRBJ2-3; no definite D call. Trimming cost V 2 bases and J 1 base, with 4 bases left between them. The CDR3 is 13 amino acids. Germline assignment: CDR1 MGHDK and CDR2 SYGVNS.

The DNA of the CDR3 is TGTGCCAGCAGCAAAGCCGGCAGGGGGCGATGGAATTCACCCCTCCACTTT. It codes for CASSKAGRGRWNSPLHF. The rearrangement links TRBV21-1 to TRBJ1-6; the table's TRBD1 call for D was not verified on the DNA. TRBV21-1 is shown as a pseudogene. The CDR3 is 17 amino acids.

This clonotype has a count of ten or more. The rearrangement joins TRBV12-3 or TRBV12-4 to TRBJ2-3; D not resolved. The CDR3 length is 13 residues. Between the trimmed V and J ends, which lost 3 bases and 6 bases, there was a span of 10 bases. CDR3 region: CASSFAEDDTQYF. CDR3 DNA sequence: TGTGCCAGCAGTTTTGCAGAAGACGATACGCAGTATTTT.

This chain uses TRBV5-1 with TRBJ1-1; maybe TRBD1 (5 bases). V lost 4 bases and J lost 3, with 19 bases in between. CDR3 length equals 16 residues. Germline V gene data show CDR1 as SGHRS and CDR2 as YFSETQ. The CDR3 coding sequence is TGCGCCAGCAGCACGATAGGACATCAAAGAGACACTGAAGCTTTCTTT. It translates to CASSTIGHQRDTEAFF.

The sample holds a few counts of this clonotype. The V call is TRBV12-3 or TRBV12-4, the J call TRBJ1-5; D ambiguous. The CDR3 runs 13 residues. V gave up 5 bases and J gave up 2 bases, with 7 bases separating them. The CDR3 DNA is TGTGCCAGCAGTGACTATGGCAATCAGCCCCAGCATTTT. This gives the protein CASSDYGNQPQHF.

This clonotype was observed a few times. The chain is built from TRBV20-1 and TRBJ2-3, with D unresolved. The ends were cut back, 4 bases at V and 4 bases at J, with 18 bases in the middle. Germline V gene sequence: CDR1 DFQATT, CDR2 SNEGSKA (reference sequence). This CDR3 comprises 15 residues. CDR3 DNA: TGCAGTGCTACCGGCCTCTGGGGTCACCCAGATACGCAGTATTTT. Translating it yields CSATGLWGHPDTQYF.

This chain uses TRBV11-2 with TRBJ2-1; D may be TRBD1 (6 bases). The V gene's germline CDR1 is SGHAT and CDR2 FQNNGV. This CDR3 spans 16 amino acids. V was shortened by 5 bases and J by 0 bases, with 14 bases between the two germline ends. CDR3 DNA: TGTGCCAGCAGCCAGACAACAGGGAGCTCCTACAATGAGCAGTTCTTC. This encodes CASSQTTGSSYNEQFF.

The sample holds a few counts of this clonotype. The rearrangement uses TRBV6-5 and TRBJ2-7; unclear D gene. Per germline, CDR1 MNHEY and CDR2 SVGAGI. The CDR3 consists of 14 residues. V lost 4 bases and J lost 1, with 11 bases in between. The CDR3, as DNA: TGTGCCAGCAGTTCCCATGACGATTCCTACGAGCAGTACTTC. Translation: CASSSHDDSYEQYF.

The genes are TRBV6-5 and TRBJ2-1; D perhaps matches TRBD1 (6 bases). The CDR3 sequence is 16 residues long. V gave up 4 bases and J gave up 4 bases, with 17 bases separating them. Germline lookup yields CDR1 MNHEY and CDR2 SVGAGI. The CDR3 sequence: CASSFEGTGLYNEQFF. The CDR3 nucleotides read TGTGCCAGCAGTTTTGAGGGAACAGGGCTTTACAATGAGCAGTTCTTC.